Shown below are 20 T cell receptor beta chains from a single sample sequenced in a study of blood T cell repertoires in COVID-19. Clones were sequenced by immunoSEQ multiplex PCR, and TCRdb holds only the in-frame ones, with some missing. The data show about 170,000 clones, 84% seen once. Sequencing was done on a sample of PBMCs or T cells enriched from blood (not recorded which). These receptors were obtained from a man aged 45-60 years who had recovered from COVID-19.

The chain joins TRBV6-2 or TRBV6-3 to TRBJ2-2; 7 bases align to TRBD1. The V segment lost 6 bases and the J segment 0 bases; nucleotides outside the gene matches: 7. From germline, CDR1 is MNHEY and CDR2 SVGEGT. This CDR3 is built from 16 residues. This chain's CDR3 is CASSSAGTANTGELFF. The CDR3 DNA is TGTGCCAGCAGCTCAGCCGGGACAGCGAACACCGGGGAGCTGTTTTTT.

The chain has TRBV19 and TRBJ1-1, with 7 bases that match TRBD1. This CDR3 has 10 amino acids. Germline assignment: CDR1 LNHDA and CDR2 SQIVND (reference sequence). V trimming: 5 bases; J trimming: 10 bases; junction bases outside the gene matches: 1. The CDR3 here is CASSQGVAFF. CDR3 in DNA: TGTGCCAGTAGTCAGGGGGTAGCTTTCTTT.

This sequence joins TRBV19 and TRBJ1-6, with TRBD1 as a possible D gene (6 bases). Trimming cost V 3 bases and J 7 bases, with 13 bases left between them. This CDR3 is built from 15 residues. From germline, CDR1 is LNHDA and CDR2 SQIVND (reference sequence). CDR3 in amino acids: CASSITSQGNSPLHF. CDR3 sequence (DNA): TGTGCCAGTAGTATTACCAGTCAGGGGAATTCACCCCTCCACTTT.

V is TRBV11-2 and J is TRBJ1-3; D possibly corresponds to TRBD1 (6 bases). The germline CDR1 and CDR2 sequences are SGHAT and FQNNGV. This CDR3 has 15 amino acids. Deletions cut 3 bases from V and 1 base from J, with 10 bases between. For the CDR3, the DNA is TGTGCCAGCAGCTTCCTACAGGGATCTGGAAACACCATATATTTT. Encoded protein: CASSFLQGSGNTIYF.

V usage is TRBV5-6 and J usage is TRBJ2-5, with D uncertain. Germline V gene sequence: CDR1 SGHDT, CDR2 YYEEEE. CDR3 length: 13 amino acids. V was trimmed by 4 bases and J by 3 bases, leaving 10 bases between them. The CDR3 protein is CASSPSREETQYF. In nucleotides, the CDR3 is TGTGCCAGCAGCCCATCCCGCGAAGAGACCCAGTACTTC. Full variable domain (remainder filled in from reference TRBV5-6 and TRBJ2-5): DAGVTQSPTHLIKTRGQQVTLRCSPKSGHDTVSWYQQALGQGPQFIFQYYEEEERQRGNFPDRFSGHQFPNYSSELNVNALLLGDSALYLCASSPSREETQYFGPGTRLLVL.

The V gene is TRBV5-1, the J gene TRBJ1-2, with D unresolved. The germline V gene encodes CDR1 SGHRS and CDR2 YFSETQ. V shed 3 bases and J shed 4 bases, with 7 bases lying between them. The CDR3 runs to 12 residues. CDR3 bases: TGCGCCAGCAGCTACGGAGGCTATGGCTACACCTTC. Its translation: CASSYGGYGYTF. Supplemented by reference TRBV5-1 and TRBJ1-2, the full variable domain reads KAGVTQTPRYLIKTRGQQVTLSCSPISGHRSVSWYQQTPGQGLQFLFEYFSETQRNKGNFPGRFSGRQFSNSRSEMNVSTLELGDSALYLCASSYGGYGYTFGSGTRLTVV.

V usage is TRBV25-1 and J usage is TRBJ2-2; D is perhaps TRBD2 (6 bases). Germline V gene sequence: CDR1 MGHDK, CDR2 SYGVNS. Trimming pared 4 bases from V and 6 bases from J, leaving 6 bases between. The CDR3 extends over 12 amino acids. The DNA for the CDR3 is TGTGCCAGCAGTGCGGGGGCCGGGGAGCTGTTTTTT. It is translated as CASSAGAGELFF.

This chain joins TRBV6-5 and TRBJ2-1, with D perhaps TRBD2 (6 bases). The V end was cut by 0 bases, the J end by 10 bases, with 10 bases between. The CDR3 extends over 13 amino acids. Germline V gene data show CDR1 as MNHEY and CDR2 as SVGAGI. This CDR3 reads CASSYSYGGEQFF. The CDR3 DNA reads as TGTGCCAGCAGTTACTCGTACGGGGGAGAGCAGTTCTTC.

The chain combines TRBV18 with TRBJ1-1; 10 nucleotides align to TRBD1. The CDR3 spans 16 residues. The junction had 7 bases not matched to a gene; V was cut back by 4 bases and J by 2 bases. Germline CDR1 KGHSH, CDR2 LQKENI. The CDR3 DNA reads as TGTGCCAGCTCACGATCGACAGGGGGCGGTAACACTGAAGCTTTCTTT. It specifies CASSRSTGGGNTEAFF.

The rearrangement uses TRBV29-1 and TRBJ2-2; 10 bases match TRBD2. Germline CDR1 reads SQVTM; CDR2 reads ANQGSEA. Trimming cost V 1 base and J 3 bases; bases outside gene matches: 5. The CDR3 loop spans 16 amino acids. The CDR3 region is CSVEASGGTYTGELFF. CDR3 DNA sequence: TGCAGCGTTGAAGCTAGCGGGGGAACCTACACCGGGGAGCTGTTTTTT.

The chain combines TRBV2 with TRBJ2-5; D possibly corresponds to TRBD1 (8 bases). Germline V gene sequence: CDR1 SNHLY, CDR2 FYNNEI. The V end lost 7 bases, the J end lost 7 bases, and 16 bases lay between the germline ends. There are 13 residues in the CDR3. Here the CDR3 reads CASKATGGGTQYF. CDR3 sequence (DNA): TGTGCCAGCAAGGCAACAGGGGGGGGGACCCAGTACTTC.

The V call is TRBV19, the J call TRBJ2-7, with TRBD2 matching over 9 bases. CDR1 and CDR2 from the germline V gene are LNHDA and SQIVND (reference sequence). Trimming cost V 5 bases and J 2 bases; bases outside gene matches: 13. CDR3 length equals 17 residues. CDR3 bases: TGTGCCAGTAGTCCCGGAGGGCTGCTAGCGGGGACCTACGAGCAGTACTTC. Translated: CASSPGGLLAGTYEQYF. Drawing the rest from reference TRBV19 and TRBJ2-7, the complete variable domain is DGGITQSPKYLFRKEGQNVTLSCEQNLNHDAMYWYRQDPGQGLRLIYYSQIVNDFQKGDIAEGYSVSREKKESFPLTVTSAQKNPTAFYLCASSPGGLLAGTYEQYFGPGTRLTVT.

This rearrangement joins TRBV6-1 to TRBJ1-2; the D is unclear. Between the trimmed V and J ends, which lost 0 bases and 7 bases, there was a span of 9 bases. CDR1 and CDR2 from the germline V gene are MNHNS and SASEGT. This CDR3 is built from 13 residues. The CDR3 region has the DNA TGTGCCAGCAGTGAAGCGCGAGCGAGTGGCTACACCTTC. This encodes CASSEARASGYTF.

This sequence joins TRBV3-1 (or the pseudogene TRBV3-2) and TRBJ2-3; D not resolved. V lost 3 bases and J 1 base, leaving 17 bases between the germline ends. CDR3 size: 17 residues. Germline CDR1 LGHDT, CDR2 YNNKEL (reference sequence). Written as DNA, the CDR3 is TGTGCCAGCAGCCACTATCGCCAGACTTATGGCACAGATACGCAGTATTTT. Its protein product is CASSHYRQTYGTDTQYF.

The gene calls are TRBV2 and TRBJ2-1; 7 bases match TRBD2. Losses at the gene ends were 6 bases for V and 10 bases for J; bases not matched to a gene: 3. In germline, CDR1 is SNHLY, CDR2 FYNNEI. The CDR3 length is 11 residues. CDR3: CASRAGVEQFF. The CDR3, as DNA: TGTGCCAGCAGGGCGGGGGTGGAGCAGTTCTTC. The variable domain in full, completed from reference TRBV2 and TRBJ2-1, reads EPEVTQTPSHQVTQMGQEVILRCVPISNHLYFYWYRQILGQKVEFLVSFYNNEISEKSEIFDDQFSVERPDGSNFTLKIRSTKLEDSAMYFCASRAGVEQFFGPGTRLTVL.

The chain recombines TRBV7-2 with TRBJ1-2; a weak D match, TRBD1 (5 bases). Germline V lookup: CDR1 SGHTA, CDR2 FQGNSA. V was shortened by 5 bases and J by 8 bases, with 30 bases between the two germline ends. CDR3 length equals 18 residues. The CDR3 coding sequence is TGTGCCAGCAGCCAATTTTTAATACCGGGACTCCTGGCTGGAGGCTACACCTTC. Residues: CASSQFLIPGLLAGGYTF.

DNA of the CDR3: TGTGCCTGGGGACAGGGAAGCGAAAAACTGTTTTTT. Encoded protein: CAWGQGSEKLFF. The V and J genes are TRBV30 and TRBJ1-4; 8 bases are a match to TRBD1. Germline lookup yields CDR1 GTSNPN and CDR2 SVGIG (reference sequence). Unmatched junction bases numbered 4, after V lost 5 bases and J lost 8 bases. The CDR3 spans 12 residues.

The gene calls are TRBV12-3 or TRBV12-4 and TRBJ2-7; D gene ambiguous. V dropped 3 bases and J dropped 12 bases, with 15 bases sitting between them. The CDR3 sequence is 12 residues long. The CDR3 DNA is TGTGCCAGCAGTTTGGGTTTGGGCCCCCGGTACTTC. As protein: CASSLGLGPRYF.

V gene TRBV4-2 combines with J gene TRBJ1-1; 8 bases map to TRBD1. The trim removed 3 bases at V and 2 bases at J, leaving 8 bases unmatched. Per the germline V gene, CDR1 is LGHNA and CDR2 is YNFKEQ. CDR3 size: 16 residues. The DNA for the CDR3 is TGTGCCAGCAGCCAGATTGGGCAGGGGGCCAACACTGAAGCTTTCTTT. Protein sequence: CASSQIGQGANTEAFF.

This clone was seen a single time. The rearrangement joins TRBV4-2 to TRBJ1-6; no clear D gene. The V end lost 1 base, the J end lost 6 bases, and 7 bases lay between the germline ends. Germline values: CDR1 LGHNA, CDR2 YNFKEQ. The CDR3 runs to 14 residues. In DNA, the CDR3 is TGTGCCAGCAGCCAAGTTACAGTTAATTCACCCCTCCACTTT. Protein: CASSQVTVNSPLHF.